The 29 T cell receptor beta chains listed next were all sequenced from one sample in a study of blood T cells in healthy people across ages. A J-beta primer mix and a sample-barcoded 5' primer were used in a second PCR of roughly 7 to 12 cycles. MiXCR was run by TCRdb on the 5' RACE reads, yielding one entry per CDR3 protein. The table includes about 640,000 distinct CDR3 sequences, 25% to 30% detected once. Sequencing used blood. The receptors stem from a woman aged 80 or over in good health.

To note about this clonotype: Compared with germline, one end of the junction differs, possibly owing to a read error. V gene TRBV25-1 combines with J gene TRBJ1-5; tentatively, D is TRBD1 (5 bases). CDR3 length: 14 amino acids. The germline V gene encodes CDR1 MGHDK and CDR2 SYGVNS. The CDR3: CAGSDSGTGQPQHF. The CDR3 nucleotides are TGTGCCGGCAGTGATTCCGGGACGGGTCAGCCCCAGCATTTT.

The V and J genes are TRBV25-1 and TRBJ1-4; 7 bases map to TRBD1. Germline loops: CDR1 MGHDK, CDR2 SYGVNS. V trimming: 2 bases; J trimming: 7 bases; junction bases outside the gene matches: 7. The CDR3 is 15 amino acids. The CDR3 region is CASSEMNRGSEKLFF. In DNA form, the CDR3 reads TGTGCCAGCAGTGAAATGAACAGGGGCAGTGAAAAACTGTTTTTT.

This clonotype was observed at least ten times. A much larger clone sits a single nucleotide away, making a read error possible. The V and J genes are TRBV7-3 and TRBJ2-1; 10 bases are a match to TRBD2. V gave up 6 bases and J gave up 9 bases; unmatched junction bases: 8. The CDR3 runs to 14 residues. CDR1 is SGHTA and CDR2 is FQGTGA in the germline V gene. The CDR3 bases are TGTGCCAGCAGTTCCAGCGGGGGGGGGACTGAGCAGTTCTTC. Residues: CASSSSGGGTEQFF.

This clonotype has at least ten counts. J is TRBJ2-3 and V is TRBV5-6; the match to TRBD1 covers 10 bases. V shed 6 bases, J shed 3 bases, and the junction held 7 bases outside the gene matches. Looked up from germline, CDR1 is SGHDT and CDR2 is YYEEEE. This CDR3 comprises 15 residues. CDR3 DNA sequence: TGTGCCAGCACCGAGACAGGGGGCGCGACAGATACGCAGTATTTT. Amino acid sequence: CASTETGGATDTQYF.

This clonotype was counted between two and nine times. J is TRBJ1-1 and V is TRBV2; 7 bases map to TRBD1. This CDR3 contains 15 residues. The V gene end was trimmed by 0 bases and the J gene end by 1 base; junction bases not matched to a gene: 2. Germline CDR1 and CDR2: SNHLY and FYNNEI. The CDR3 DNA follows: TGTGCCAGCAGTGAAGCAGGGGGCCGGAACACTGAAGCTTTCTTT. Its protein is CASSEAGGRNTEAFF.

This clonotype appeared many times. The rearrangement uses TRBV9 and TRBJ2-1, with 8 positions matching TRBD1. From germline, CDR1 is SGDLS and CDR2 YYNGEE. The length of the CDR3 is 15 residues. The junction had 4 bases not matched to a gene; V was cut back by 4 bases and J by 1 base. The CDR3 DNA reads TGTGCCAGCAGCCCGCGGGACAGGTCCTACAATGAGCAGTTCTTC. Translation: CASSPRDRSYNEQFF.

The sample holds many counts of this clonotype. The J gene is TRBJ2-3, the V gene TRBV5-1; D call uncertain. Germline V gene data show CDR1 as SGHRS and CDR2 as YFSETQ. The CDR3 covers 14 residues. V lost 1 base and J lost 2, with 8 bases in between. DNA for the CDR3: TGCGCCAGCAGCTTGAGTACCGTCACAGATACGCAGTATTTT. Translation: CASSLSTVTDTQYF.

V gene TRBV6-5 combines with J gene TRBJ1-2, with D perhaps matching TRBD1 (5 bases). The V gene's germline CDR1 is MNHEY and CDR2 SVGAGI. CDR3 size: 15 residues. The V and J ends lost 5 bases and 2 bases respectively, with 15 bases between them. DNA of the CDR3: TGTGCCAGCAGTGGGACGGGACGCAAAAACTATGGCTACACCTTC. Its protein is CASSGTGRKNYGYTF.

Worth noting for this clonotype: A much larger clone lies a single base off, so this may be a read error. The chain has TRBV27 and TRBJ2-3; TRBD1 might be the D (6 bases). This CDR3 region has 13 residues. Per the germline V gene, CDR1 is MNHEY and CDR2 is SMNVEV (reference sequence). The CDR3 reads CAGRQTGSDTQYF. The CDR3, as DNA: TGTGCCGGCAGGCAAACAGGGTCAGATACGCAGTATTTT.

Of note for this clonotype: A much more abundant neighbour one base away suggests this may be a read error. V gene TRBV7-9 combines with J gene TRBJ1-1; possible D gene TRBD1, 6 bases. Germline CDR1 reads SEHNR; CDR2 reads FQNEAQ (reference sequence). This CDR3 region has 13 residues. V lost 5 bases and J 2 bases, leaving 9 bases between the germline ends. The CDR3 DNA reads TGTGCCAGCAGCGGGACATATAACACTGAAGCTTTCTTT. Its protein is CASSGTYNTEAFF.

At least ten counts were recorded for this clonotype. The chain joins TRBV2 to TRBJ2-7; 12 bases agree with TRBD2. CDR3 size: 15 residues. The germline CDR1 and CDR2 sequences are SNHLY and FYNNEI. The V gene end was trimmed by 8 bases and the J gene end by 2 bases; junction bases not matched to a gene: 7. CDR3 protein: CASQFLAGGAYEQYF. The CDR3 DNA is TGTGCCAGCCAATTTCTAGCGGGGGGGGCCTACGAGCAGTACTTC.

On this clonotype itself: With a much larger clone just one base away, this may be a read error. The chain carries TRBV6-6 and TRBJ2-1; D tentatively reads TRBD1 or TRBD2 (6 bases each). CDR3 length equals 16 residues. The germline CDR1 and CDR2 sequences are MNHNY and SVGAGI (reference sequence). Between the trimmed V and J ends, which lost 5 bases and 10 bases, there was a span of 24 bases. The CDR3 spells CASSLLEGGLSYEQFF. The CDR3 DNA reads as TGTGCCAGCAGTCTCTTGGAGGGGGGCCTCTCCTACGAGCAGTTCTTC.

This clonotype showed up just a few times. The chain employs TRBV5-6 and TRBJ2-1, with 8 bases lining up with TRBD1. This CDR3 comprises 15 residues. Trimming at V came to 4 bases and at J to 9 bases, leaving 12 bases not matched to a gene. Germline V lookup: CDR1 SGHDT, CDR2 YYEEEE. The CDR3 spells CASSLWTRGLGEQFF. CDR3 nucleotide sequence: TGTGCCAGCAGCCTTTGGACCAGGGGGCTCGGTGAGCAGTTCTTC.

The sample holds many counts of this clonotype. The rearrangement links TRBV6-6 to TRBJ2-5; D is uncertain. In germline, CDR1 is MNHNY, CDR2 SVGAGI (reference sequence). V lost 6 bases and J 1 base, leaving 9 bases between the germline ends. CDR3 length equals 13 residues. The CDR3 DNA follows: TGTGCCAGCAGCCTCAGCCCCCAAGAGACCCAGTACTTC. This encodes CASSLSPQETQYF.

V is TRBV7-3 and J is TRBJ1-6; 7 bases are shared with TRBD1. The CDR3 has 15 residues. Looked up from germline, CDR1 is SGHTA and CDR2 is FQGTGA. Trimming cost V 4 bases and J 6 bases; bases outside gene matches: 6. This chain's CDR3 is CASSSRTGGNSPLHF. DNA of the CDR3: TGTGCCAGCAGCTCACGGACAGGCGGTAATTCACCCCTCCACTTT.

This clonotype was found many times. This chain uses TRBV20-1 with TRBJ1-1; unclear D gene. Trimming removed 0 bases from V and 6 bases from J, with 14 bases in between. Germline CDR1 reads DFQATT; CDR2 reads SNEGSKA (reference sequence). The CDR3 has 14 residues. CDR3 DNA: TGCAGTGCTAGAGATGGAGGGTCATACTCTGAAGCTTTCTTT. Amino acids: CSARDGGSYSEAFF.

This clonotype was seen repeatedly, ten times or more. The chain combines TRBV3-1 with TRBJ1-2; D uncertain. This CDR3 has 15 amino acids. The ends were cut back, 0 bases at V and 5 bases at J, with 13 bases in the middle. Germline V gene lookup returns CDR1 LGHDT and CDR2 YNNKEL (reference sequence). CDR3 in DNA: TGTGCCAGCAGCCAAGATGCGGCCATGACTTATGGCTACACCTTC. The encoded protein is CASSQDAAMTYGYTF. The full variable domain, its missing parts supplied by reference TRBV3-1 and TRBJ1-2, is DTAVSQTPKYLVTQMGNDKSIKCEQNLGHDTMYWYKQDSKKFLKIMFSYNNKELIINETVPNRFSPKSPDKAHLNLHINSLELGDSAVYFCASSQDAAMTYGYTFGSGTRLTVV.

With regard to this clonotype: Mismatch with germline at one junction end may stem from a read error. V usage is TRBV2 and J usage is TRBJ2-7; 12 positions agree with TRBD2. The CDR3 contains 15 residues. Germline V lookup: CDR1 SNHLY, CDR2 FYNNEI. The CDR3 nucleotides read TGTGCCAGCAGTGAACTAGCGGGGGGGCCCTACGGGCAGTACTTC. Translated, it gives CASSELAGGPYGQYF. Supplemented by reference TRBV2 and TRBJ2-7, the full variable domain reads EPEVTQTPSHQVTQMGQEVILRCVPISNHLYFYWYRQILGQKVEFLVSFYNNEISEKSEIFDDQFSVERPDGSNFTLKIRSTKLEDSAMYFCASSELAGGPYGQYFGPGTRLTVT.

The sample holds a few counts of this clonotype. The V call is TRBV28, the J call TRBJ1-4; D possibly corresponds to TRBD1 (5 bases). Trimming stripped 3 bases from V and 6 bases from J, with 11 bases between. This CDR3 is built from 14 residues. The germline V gene encodes CDR1 MDHEN and CDR2 SYDVKM. The CDR3 protein is CASSFLQGHEKLFF. DNA of the CDR3: TGTGCCAGCAGTTTTCTCCAGGGTCATGAAAAACTGTTTTTT.

The V and J genes are TRBV7-2 and TRBJ2-1; 8 bases fit TRBD1. The germline gives CDR1 SGHTA, CDR2 FQGNSA. V shed 5 bases, J shed 5 bases, and the junction held 14 bases outside the gene matches. This CDR3 is 17 amino acids long. The CDR3 is CASSVRPQGAGHNEQFF. The CDR3 region has the DNA TGTGCCAGCAGCGTCCGACCCCAGGGGGCAGGTCACAATGAGCAGTTCTTC.

This clonotype was seen ten or more times. The chain is built from TRBV7-2 and TRBJ2-1; unclear D gene. Trimming removed 1 base from V and 7 bases from J, with 8 bases in between. The germline V gene has CDR1 SGHTA and CDR2 FQGNSA. This CDR3 is built from 13 residues. The CDR3 DNA reads as TGTGCCAGCAGCTTAGAGGTGGAAAATGAGCAGTTCTTC. It yields the protein CASSLEVENEQFF.

This clonotype has more than one count but fewer than ten. V gene TRBV7-9 combines with J gene TRBJ1-1; no definite D call. This CDR3 is built from 13 residues. Trimming shortened V by 5 bases and J by 4 bases, and 11 bases separated the two germline ends. In germline, CDR1 is SEHNR, CDR2 FQNEAQ (reference sequence). The CDR3 region is CASSPHWGTEAFF. The DNA for the CDR3 is TGTGCCAGCAGCCCCCACTGGGGCACTGAAGCTTTCTTT. The complete variable domain, with remaining parts taken from reference TRBV7-9 and TRBJ1-1, reads DTGVSQNPRHKITKRGQNVTFRCDPISEHNRLYWYRQTLGQGPEFLTYFQNEAQLEKSRLLSDRFSAERPKGSFSTLEIQRTEQGDSAMYLCASSPHWGTEAFFGQGTRLTVV.

There are many counts of this clonotype. The V call is TRBV18, the J call TRBJ2-4; 11 nucleotides align to TRBD1. CDR1 is KGHSH and CDR2 is LQKENI in the germline V gene. V was clipped by 3 bases and J by 5 bases; unmatched bases: 6. The CDR3 consists of 16 residues. The CDR3 reads CASSPLGTGGQNIQYF. The CDR3 DNA sequence: TGTGCCAGCTCACCCCTGGGGACAGGGGGACAAAACATTCAGTACTTC.

This clonotype was detected ten times or more. CDR3 loop: CASSPQQGANSPLHF. The CDR3 DNA reads TGTGCCAGCTCACCCCAGCAGGGTGCCAACTCACCCCTCCACTTT. This rearrangement joins TRBV18 to TRBJ1-6; D possibly corresponds to TRBD1 (5 bases). This CDR3 comprises 15 residues. V shed 3 bases and J shed 10 bases, with 16 bases lying between them. Germline lookup yields CDR1 KGHSH and CDR2 LQKENI. The full variable domain, rest sourced from reference TRBV18 and TRBJ1-6, is NAGVMQNPRHLVRRRGQEARLRCSPMKGHSHVYWYRQLPEEGLKFMVYLQKENIIDESGMPKERFSAEFPKEGPSILRIQQVVRGDSAAYFCASSPQQGANSPLHFGNGTRLTVT.

This clonotype was seen many times. V usage is TRBV20-1 and J usage is TRBJ2-6; no firm D call. CDR3 length equals 12 residues. Deletions cut 5 bases from V and 4 bases from J, with 6 bases between. Per the germline V gene, CDR1 is DFQATT and CDR2 is SNEGSKA (reference sequence). The CDR3 DNA reads TGCAGTGCTCCTCGGGGGGCCAACGTCCTGACTTTC. Translated: CSAPRGANVLTF.

This clonotype showed up just once. It may be a read error: a sequence one base away is much more abundant. Lacking the conserved final phenylalanine or tryptophan, this CDR3 likely reflects a read error. J is TRBJ2-7 and V is TRBV3-1; D not certain. The V end lost 1 base, the J end lost 4 bases, and 17 bases lay between the germline ends. The length of the CDR3 is 16 residues. The germline V gene encodes CDR1 LGHDT and CDR2 YNNKEL (reference sequence). The CDR3: CASSQGRTKASYEQYC. Written as DNA, the CDR3 is TGTGCCAGCAGCCAAGGCCGGACCAAAGCATCGTACGAGCAGTACTGC.

This clonotype was seen ten or more times. The V and J genes are TRBV6-1 and TRBJ1-6; 7 bases are shared with TRBD1. Germline V CDR1 and CDR2: MNHNS, SASEGT. The CDR3 totals 14 residues. The ends lost 5 bases at V and 7 bases at J; junction bases unmatched: 5. For the CDR3, the DNA is TGTGCCAGCAGTATACGGGACAGAAATTCACCCCTCCACTTT. Protein sequence: CASSIRDRNSPLHF.

The gene calls are TRBV29-1 and TRBJ2-3, with 8 bases aligning to TRBD2. CDR1 and CDR2 from the germline V gene are SQVTM and ANQGSEA. The trim removed 7 bases at V and 0 bases at J, leaving 12 bases unmatched. CDR3 size: 16 residues. CDR3 region: CSARGASSGSTDTQYF. As DNA, the CDR3 is TGCAGCGCAAGAGGGGCTTCTAGCGGGAGCACAGATACGCAGTATTTT.

This clonotype was seen ten or more times. This rearrangement joins TRBV6-1 to TRBJ2-5, with TRBD1 matching 7 bases. The CDR3 contains 13 residues. V lost 6 bases, J lost 7 bases, and 8 bases stayed unmatched. Per the germline V gene, CDR1 is MNHNS and CDR2 is SASEGT. The CDR3 DNA is TGTGCCAGCAGCCCGGGACAGAGGGGGACCCAGTACTTC. Its translation is CASSPGQRGTQYF.